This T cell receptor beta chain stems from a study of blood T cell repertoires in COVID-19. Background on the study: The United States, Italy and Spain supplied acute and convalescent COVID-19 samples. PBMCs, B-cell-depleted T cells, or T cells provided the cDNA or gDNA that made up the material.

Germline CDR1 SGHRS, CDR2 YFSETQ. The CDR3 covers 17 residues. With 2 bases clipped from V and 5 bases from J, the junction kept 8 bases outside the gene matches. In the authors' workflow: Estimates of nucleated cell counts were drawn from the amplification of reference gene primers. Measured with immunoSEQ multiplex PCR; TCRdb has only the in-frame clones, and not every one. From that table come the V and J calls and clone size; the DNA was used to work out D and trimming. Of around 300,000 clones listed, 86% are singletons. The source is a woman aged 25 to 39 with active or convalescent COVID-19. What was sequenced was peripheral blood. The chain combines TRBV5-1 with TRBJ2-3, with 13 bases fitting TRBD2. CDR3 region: CASSFAGTSGVVDTQYF. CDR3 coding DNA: TGCGCCAGCAGCTTCGCCGGGACTAGCGGGGTCGTAGATACGCAGTATTTT.